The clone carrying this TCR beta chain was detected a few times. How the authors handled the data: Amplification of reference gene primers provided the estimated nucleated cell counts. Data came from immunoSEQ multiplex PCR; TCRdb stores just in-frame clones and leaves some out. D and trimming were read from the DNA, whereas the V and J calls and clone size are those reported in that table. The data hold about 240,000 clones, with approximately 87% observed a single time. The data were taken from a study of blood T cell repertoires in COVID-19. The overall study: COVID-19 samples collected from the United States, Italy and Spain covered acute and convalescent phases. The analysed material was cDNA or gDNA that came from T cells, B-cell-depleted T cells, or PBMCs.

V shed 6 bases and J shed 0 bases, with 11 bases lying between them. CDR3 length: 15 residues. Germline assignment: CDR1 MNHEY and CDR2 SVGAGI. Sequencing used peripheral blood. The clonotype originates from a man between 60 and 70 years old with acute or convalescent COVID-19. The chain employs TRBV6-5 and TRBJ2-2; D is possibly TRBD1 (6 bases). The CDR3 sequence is CASRGTPTNTGELFF. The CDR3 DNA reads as TGTGCCAGCAGAGGGACACCAACGAACACCGGGGAGCTGTTTTTT.